This T cell receptor (beta chain) was documented in a study of patients and donors after allogeneic stem cell transplantation. Trimming shortened V by 2 bases and J by 4 bases, and 18 bases separated the two germline ends. Germline CDR1 reads SGDLS; CDR2 reads YYNGEE. The CDR3 has 16 residues. MiXCR, run by TCRdb on the RT-PCR reads, gives a single entry per CDR3 protein. Found here are some 880,000 distinct CDR3 sequences, roughly 18% of them singletons; the top ten hold 5% to 7.5%. The sequencing input was blood, either unsorted or a sorted T cell fraction (not recorded which). This sequence was found in a human donor who was either an allogeneic HSCT recipient or a stem cell or donor lymphocyte infusion donor (not recorded which). It is not recorded whose cells these are; they may come from a transplant donor. The chain couples TRBV9 to TRBJ1-1; possible D gene TRBD1, 6 bases. CDR3 DNA: TGTGCCAGCAGCGTCGGTATTTTACAGGGCGTCACTGAAGCTTTCTTT. Translated, it gives CASSVGILQGVTEAFF.